Presented here are 32 T cell receptor beta chains from one specimen sequenced in a study of immunodeficiency. Produced via immunoSEQ multiplex PCR; TCRdb's table is partial and in-frame only. This sample has around 4,200 clones; about 93% occur once, and the top ten carry approximately 4.5%. Material for sequencing was CD4+ T cells from blood. Receptor source: a human donor in good health.

This clone was detected only once. The chain combines TRBV29-1 with TRBJ2-3, with D perhaps matching TRBD2 (5 bases). CDR1 and CDR2 from the germline V gene are SQVTM and ANQGSEA. Trimming removed 8 bases from V and 5 bases from J, with 17 bases in between. The CDR3 covers 13 residues. The CDR3 region has the DNA TGCAGCCTATTGGCCGGGGAGTTAGATACGCAGTATTTT. This encodes CSLLAGELDTQYF.

V is TRBV5-1 and J is TRBJ1-3; the D is unclear. The germline V gene encodes CDR1 SGHRS and CDR2 YFSETQ. The CDR3 extends over 16 amino acids. V lost 4 bases to trimming and J lost 0 bases, with 14 bases between them. Written as DNA, the CDR3 is TGCGCCAGCAGCCCCGGAGCTGGATACTCTGGAAACACCATATATTTT. Translating gives CASSPGAGYSGNTIYF.

The chain combines TRBV7-8 with TRBJ1-1; maybe TRBD1 (6 bases). CDR3 length: 17 residues. CDR1 is SGHVS and CDR2 is FQNEAQ in the germline V gene. Trimming shortened V by 0 bases and J by 1 base, and 15 bases separated the two germline ends. CDR3: CASSLAAATGENTEAFF. As DNA, the CDR3 is TGTGCCAGCAGCTTAGCGGCGGCGACAGGAGAGAACACTGAAGCTTTCTTT.

The CDR3, as DNA: TGTGCCAGCAGGGGGGGGGCCAAAAACATTCAGTACTTC. Translating it yields CASRGGAKNIQYF. The V gene is TRBV28, the J gene TRBJ2-4; 7 bases are a match to TRBD2. The CDR3 length is 13 residues. V dropped 6 bases and J dropped 1; count of bases not matched to a gene: 0. Germline V CDR1 and CDR2: MDHEN, SYDVKM.

The chain links TRBV3-1 (or the pseudogene TRBV3-2) to TRBJ2-5; D remains ambiguous. The length of the CDR3 is 13 residues. Germline loops: CDR1 LGHDT, CDR2 YNNKEL (reference sequence). V was shortened by 2 bases and J by 7 bases, with 11 bases between the two germline ends. The CDR3 sequence is CASSQLIKGTQYF. CDR3 in DNA: TGTGCCAGCAGCCAACTCATAAAAGGGACCCAGTACTTC.

The chain is built from TRBV5-4 and TRBJ1-1; TRBD1 aligns across 8 bases. V dropped 3 bases and J dropped 3; count of bases not matched to a gene: 4. CDR3 size: 14 residues. The germline CDR1 and CDR2 sequences are SGHNT and YYREEE (reference sequence). The CDR3 region has the DNA TGTGCCAGCAGCTATGGACAGGGTGACACTGAAGCTTTCTTT. It yields the protein CASSYGQGDTEAFF.

The chain joins TRBV5-1 to TRBJ1-2; no clear D. Germline V gives CDR1 SGHRS, CDR2 YFSETQ. V shed 4 bases and J shed 8 bases, with 9 bases lying between them. The CDR3 consists of 11 residues. CDR3 protein: CASSKTDGYTF. In DNA form, the CDR3 reads TGCGCCAGCAGCAAAACGGACGGCTACACCTTC.

The gene calls are TRBV27 and TRBJ2-7; 7 nucleotides line up with TRBD2. Germline V CDR1 and CDR2: MNHEY, SMNVEV (reference sequence). Germline trimming cut 5 bases from V and 6 bases from J; bases unmatched to any gene: 13. This CDR3 contains 15 residues. CDR3 DNA sequence: TGTGCCAGCAGTCAGAATCCCGGGACTAACGGCGAGCAGTACTTC. Its translation: CASSQNPGTNGEQYF.

The genes are TRBV2 and TRBJ2-7; 8 nucleotides match TRBD1. CDR3 length equals 14 residues. Per germline, CDR1 SNHLY and CDR2 FYNNEI. V was pared by 6 bases and J by 0 bases, with 4 bases of the junction left unmatched. Here the CDR3 reads CASSADRDSYEQYF. CDR3 coding DNA: TGTGCCAGCAGCGCGGACAGGGACTCCTACGAGCAGTACTTC.

The V gene is TRBV18, the J gene TRBJ2-7; maybe TRBD1 (6 bases). Germline V lookup: CDR1 KGHSH, CDR2 LQKENI. V lost 6 bases, J lost 0 bases, and 9 bases lay in between. This CDR3 region has 13 residues. This CDR3 is CASSATGSYEQYF. The CDR3 region has the DNA TGTGCCAGCTCCGCGACAGGCTCCTACGAGCAGTACTTC. Using reference TRBV18 and TRBJ2-7 for the parts outside the CDR3, the full variable domain is NAGVMQNPRHLVRRRGQEARLRCSPMKGHSHVYWYRQLPEEGLKFMVYLQKENIIDESGMPKERFSAEFPKEGPSILRIQQVVRGDSAAYFCASSATGSYEQYFGPGTRLTVT.

This clone was seen only once. J is TRBJ2-7 and V is TRBV5-1; 11 nucleotides line up with TRBD2. Germline V gene data show CDR1 as SGHRS and CDR2 as YFSETQ. The J segment lost 2 bases and the V segment lost 5 bases, leaving 3 bases of the junction unmatched. The CDR3 has 14 residues. The CDR3 loop is CASRGTSGTYEQYF. The CDR3 DNA is TGCGCCAGCAGAGGGACTAGCGGAACCTACGAGCAGTACTTC.

V gene TRBV7-8 combines with J gene TRBJ1-2; D not certain. The CDR3 consists of 15 residues. CDR1 SGHVS and CDR2 FQNEAQ come from the germline V gene. V was trimmed by 2 bases and J by 0 bases, leaving 10 bases between them. The CDR3 region has the DNA TGTGCCAGCAGCTTATACCCAGAATCTAACTATGGCTACACCTTC. It specifies CASSLYPESNYGYTF.

The chain has TRBV9 and TRBJ2-7; perhaps TRBD2 as D (7 bases). Between the trimmed V and J ends, which lost 0 bases and 5 bases, there was a span of 15 bases. The length of the CDR3 is 15 residues. Germline assignment: CDR1 SGDLS and CDR2 YYNGEE. The CDR3 region has the DNA TGTGCCAGCAGCGTAGGAGTCCGGGGGGCTAACGAGCAGTACTTC. Its translation is CASSVGVRGANEQYF.

The chain combines TRBV30 with TRBJ1-6; 7 bases are shared with TRBD1. After removal of 2 bases from V and 5 bases from J, the junction contained 3 bases not matched to a gene. Per germline, CDR1 GTSNPN and CDR2 SVGIG (reference sequence). The CDR3 consists of 14 residues. The CDR3 here is CAWSPGTDNSPLHF. The CDR3 region has the DNA TGTGCCTGGAGTCCCGGGACAGATAATTCACCCCTCCACTTT.

The genes are TRBV9 and TRBJ2-3; TRBD2 matches 9 bases. The germline V gene has CDR1 SGDLS and CDR2 YYNGEE. The CDR3 runs 18 residues. After removal of 0 bases from V and 0 bases from J, the junction contained 8 bases not matched to a gene. CDR3 residues: CASSVATSSGMSTDTQYF. CDR3 sequence (DNA): TGTGCCAGCAGCGTAGCTACGTCTAGCGGGATGAGCACAGATACGCAGTATTTT.

The gene calls are TRBV3-1 (or the pseudogene TRBV3-2) and TRBJ1-5; no reliable D call. Trimming cost V 4 bases and J 5 bases, with 18 bases left between them. CDR1 is LGHDT, CDR2 YNNKEL, per germline (reference sequence). CDR3 length: 16 amino acids. The DNA of the CDR3 is TGTGCCAGCAGCCCAACTGGTCTTTGGCATCATCAGCCCCAGCATTTT. It yields the protein CASSPTGLWHHQPQHF.

This chain uses TRBV6-5 with TRBJ2-2; 9 nucleotides match TRBD2. V lost 6 bases and J lost 7; bases outside the gene matches: 6. Germline V gene lookup returns CDR1 MNHEY and CDR2 SVGAGI. The CDR3 length is 14 residues. The CDR3 spells CASRIAGEIGELFF. CDR3 sequence (DNA): TGTGCCAGCAGAATAGCGGGGGAAATCGGGGAGCTGTTTTTT.

The sample holds a few counts of this clone. V and J are TRBV6-2 or TRBV6-3 and TRBJ1-1, with 10 bases matching TRBD1. The CDR3 is made up of 14 amino acids. CDR1 and CDR2 (germline): MNHEY, SVGEGT. V trimming: 5 bases; J trimming: 10 bases; junction bases outside the gene matches: 10. Written as DNA, the CDR3 is TGTGCCAGCAGTGACCGGGACAGGGGTTGGGTAGCTTTCTTT. Residues: CASSDRDRGWVAFF.

This clone was observed a handful of times. J is TRBJ1-1 and V is TRBV19; 7 bases line up with TRBD1. The CDR3 length is 14 residues. J was trimmed by 0 bases and V by 5 bases; bases with no gene match: 3. The germline V gene has CDR1 LNHDA and CDR2 SQIVND (reference sequence). CDR3 amino acids: CASSSDRVNTEAFF. The DNA for the CDR3 is TGTGCCAGTAGTTCCGACAGGGTGAACACTGAAGCTTTCTTT. Together with reference TRBV19 and TRBJ1-1, the CDR3 gives the full variable domain: DGGITQSPKYLFRKEGQNVTLSCEQNLNHDAMYWYRQDPGQGLRLIYYSQIVNDFQKGDIAEGYSVSREKKESFPLTVTSAQKNPTAFYLCASSSDRVNTEAFFGQGTRLTVV.

The gene calls are TRBV25-1 and TRBJ2-2; D remains ambiguous. CDR3 length: 14 residues. Per germline, CDR1 MGHDK and CDR2 SYGVNS. V dropped 5 bases and J dropped 2 bases, with 9 bases sitting between them. CDR3 sequence reads: CASSPRANTGELFF. The CDR3 coding sequence is TGTGCCAGCAGTCCCCGGGCAAACACCGGGGAGCTGTTTTTT.

The chain links TRBV7-9 to TRBJ1-3; D unclear. V was shortened by 2 bases and J by 0 bases, with 20 bases between the two germline ends. Germline CDR1 is SEHNR and CDR2 is FQNEAQ (reference sequence). The CDR3 contains 19 residues. CDR3 nucleotide sequence: TGTGCCAGCAGCTTAAGAGGTCGGCGGAACGGACTCTCTGGAAACACCATATATTTT. Translation gives CASSLRGRRNGLSGNTIYF.

The chain couples TRBV4-1 to TRBJ2-6; D remains ambiguous. Between the trimmed V and J ends, which lost 2 bases and 0 bases, there was a span of 5 bases. This CDR3 has 15 amino acids. From germline, CDR1 is MGHRA and CDR2 YSYEKL. This chain's CDR3 is CASSQLGSGANVLTF. For the CDR3, the DNA is TGCGCCAGCAGCCAACTGGGCTCTGGGGCCAACGTCCTGACTTTC.

CDR3 DNA: TGTGCCAGTAGCGGGGGGCGAAGCGGCACTGAAGCTTTCTTT. Translating it yields CASSGGRSGTEAFF. The V gene is TRBV19, the J gene TRBJ1-1; possibly TRBD1 for D (6 bases). Germline lookup yields CDR1 LNHDA and CDR2 SQIVND (reference sequence). Trimming cost V 6 bases and J 4 bases, with 15 bases left between them. The CDR3 is made up of 14 amino acids.

The chain employs TRBV5-1 and TRBJ2-3; D not resolved. V lost 5 bases and J 2 bases, leaving 9 bases between the germline ends. Germline V CDR1 and CDR2: SGHRS, YFSETQ. This CDR3 comprises 13 residues. CDR3 DNA: TGCGCCAGCAGGTGGAGTCCCACAGATACGCAGTATTTT. It is translated as CASRWSPTDTQYF.

The chain uses TRBV7-2 and TRBJ1-1; no definite D call. The CDR3 loop spans 14 amino acids. Germline CDR1 SGHTA, CDR2 FQGNSA. V was cut by 1 base and J by 1 base, with 7 bases left in between. The CDR3 sequence: CASSLGVRNTEAFF. In DNA form, the CDR3 reads TGTGCCAGCAGCTTAGGGGTGAGGAACACTGAAGCTTTCTTT.

The chain links TRBV30 to TRBJ2-7; D ambiguous. This CDR3 comprises 10 residues. Trimming shortened V by 2 bases and J by 4 bases, and 3 bases separated the two germline ends. The germline V gene has CDR1 GTSNPN and CDR2 SVGIG (reference sequence). CDR3 nucleotide sequence: TGTGCCTGGAGTAAATACGAGCAGTACTTC. The encoded protein is CAWSKYEQYF.

The chain joins TRBV27 to TRBJ1-2; D perhaps matches TRBD1 (5 bases). The V and J ends lost 9 bases and 6 bases respectively, with 20 bases between them. This CDR3 contains 14 residues. CDR1 and CDR2 (germline): MNHEY, SMNVEV (reference sequence). CDR3 sequence (DNA): TGTGCCAGTGGGGCGTGGACCGCGGGGGATGGCTACACCTTC. Amino acids: CASGAWTAGDGYTF.

Points on this clone: An end of the junction differs from the germline gene, which may be a read error. V usage is TRBV7-7 and J usage is TRBJ2-7; a possible D gene is TRBD1 (5 bases). The CDR3 spans 16 residues. Germline-derived CDR1 and CDR2 are SSHAT and FNYEAQ (reference sequence). The CDR3 sequence: CASSLVDRFFSYEQYF. The CDR3 region has the DNA TGTGCTAGCAGCTTAGTCGACAGATTTTTCTCCTACGAGCAGTACTTC. Drawing the rest from reference TRBV7-7 and TRBJ2-7, the complete variable domain is GAGVSQSPRYKVTKRGQDVTLRCDPISSHATLYWYQQALGQGPEFLTYFNYEAQPDKSGLPSDRFSAERPEGSISTLTIQRTEQRDSAMYRCASSLVDRFFSYEQYFGPGTRLTVT.

This rearrangement joins TRBV25-1 to TRBJ2-3; D is perhaps TRBD1 or TRBD2 (6 bases each). This CDR3 region has 16 residues. Between the trimmed V and J ends, which lost 0 bases and 0 bases, there was a span of 10 bases. Germline V CDR1 and CDR2: MGHDK, SYGVNS. As DNA, the CDR3 is TGTGCCAGCAGTGAATACACGGGGGCTAGCACAGATACGCAGTATTTT. This translates into CASSEYTGASTDTQYF.

The chain recombines TRBV2 with TRBJ1-5; tentative D call: TRBD1 (5 bases). Germline CDR1 is SNHLY and CDR2 is FYNNEI. Trimming removed 7 bases from V and 2 bases from J, with 12 bases in between. CDR3 size: 14 residues. This chain's CDR3 is CASTPGGGNQPQHF. CDR3 nucleotides: TGTGCCAGCACCCCCGGAGGGGGCAATCAGCCCCAGCATTTT.

This clone was counted once. The V and J genes are TRBV12-5 and TRBJ1-5, with TRBD1 as a possible D gene (6 bases). The V gene lost 3 bases and the J gene lost 7 bases, with 10 bases spanning the gap. Germline loops: CDR1 LGHNT, CDR2 FRNRAP. CDR3 length: 13 residues. CDR3 sequence (DNA): TGTGCTAGTGGTTTATACAGGGACCAGCCCCAGCATTTT. Translating gives CASGLYRDQPQHF.

In DNA form, the CDR3 reads TGTGCCAGCTCACCACGTGAGACGCCCCCGTCTTTGACTGAAGCTTTCTTT. This sequence encodes CASSPRETPPSLTEAFF. V and J are TRBV18 and TRBJ1-1; D unresolved. With 1 base removed from V and 5 bases from J, the gap between germline ends came to 20 bases. In germline, CDR1 is KGHSH, CDR2 LQKENI. There are 17 residues in the CDR3.